Shown below are 22 T cell receptor beta chains from a single sample sequenced in a study of T cell responses to AZD1222 COVID-19 vaccine. Profiled with immunoSEQ multiplex PCR; TCRdb holds only in-frame clones, not every one. The sample has about 42,000 clones; over 70% are singletons. Sequenced material: peripheral blood, taken 28 days after the second AZD1222 dose. Receptors originate from an adult who received the AZD1222 COVID-19 vaccine.

The rearrangement joins TRBV18 to TRBJ1-1; 7 nucleotides match TRBD1. V trimming: 5 bases; J trimming: 5 bases; junction bases outside the gene matches: 11. This CDR3 is built from 15 residues. Germline V gives CDR1 KGHSH, CDR2 LQKENI. CDR3 bases: TGTGCCAGCTCAGACTTTCAACAGGGGTGGACTGAAGCTTTCTTT. Translation: CASSDFQQGWTEAFF.

The J gene is TRBJ2-5, the V gene TRBV5-6; 14 nucleotides agree with TRBD2. V shed 5 bases and J 7 bases; nucleotides not matched to a gene: 10. The germline V gene has CDR1 SGHDT and CDR2 YYEEEE. The CDR3 sequence is 16 residues long. CDR3 coding DNA: TGTGCCAGCAGACGAACCGGGACTAGCGGGGGCGGGACCCAGTACTTC. It translates to CASRRTGTSGGGTQYF.

The chain joins TRBV19 to TRBJ1-1; D remains ambiguous. The CDR3 contains 14 residues. CDR1 is LNHDA, CDR2 SQIVND, per germline (reference sequence). The V gene lost 2 bases and the J gene lost 4 bases, with 11 bases spanning the gap. CDR3 amino acids: CASSISPSITEAFF. DNA for the CDR3: TGTGCCAGTAGTATAAGCCCAAGCATCACTGAAGCTTTCTTT.

This clone was seen more than once but under ten times. The chain recombines TRBV19 with TRBJ1-4; perhaps TRBD1 as D (6 bases). Germline assignment: CDR1 LNHDA and CDR2 SQIVND (reference sequence). The CDR3 has 15 amino acids. V lost 7 bases and J lost 3, with 15 bases in between. DNA of the CDR3: TGTGCCAGTAAAATCGCAGGGGCAGCTAATGAAAAACTGTTTTTT. This sequence encodes CASKIAGAANEKLFF.

V gene TRBV5-8 combines with J gene TRBJ1-3, with D uncertain. Germline assignment: CDR1 SGHTS and CDR2 YDEGEE. Between the trimmed V and J ends, which lost 2 bases and 2 bases, there was a span of 5 bases. The CDR3 spans 13 residues. The CDR3 sequence: CASSFRAGNTIYF. DNA for the CDR3: TGTGCCAGCAGCTTTCGTGCTGGAAACACCATATATTTT.

This chain's CDR3 is CASSQVWGTGNSPLHF. CDR3 DNA: TGTGCCAGCAGCCAAGTATGGGGGACAGGTAATTCACCCCTCCACTTT. The chain employs TRBV3-1 (or the pseudogene TRBV3-2) and TRBJ1-6; 8 bases agree with TRBD1. There are 16 residues in the CDR3. Germline values: CDR1 LGHDT, CDR2 YNNKEL (reference sequence). The V gene end was trimmed by 1 base and the J gene end by 6 bases; junction bases not matched to a gene: 5.

The chain carries TRBV5-1 and TRBJ1-6; possible D gene TRBD1, 5 bases. The CDR3 is 20 residues long. The V and J ends lost 1 base and 0 bases respectively, with 20 bases between them. Per the germline V gene, CDR1 is SGHRS and CDR2 is YFSETQ. The CDR3 sequence is CASSLKESRGLGSYNSPLHF. The CDR3 coding sequence is TGCGCCAGCAGCTTGAAAGAGTCAAGGGGTTTGGGCTCCTATAATTCACCCCTCCACTTT.

The V gene is TRBV10-3, the J gene TRBJ1-2; 7 bases are shared with TRBD1. J was trimmed by 3 bases and V by 6 bases; bases with no gene match: 10. The germline V gene encodes CDR1 ENHRY and CDR2 SYGVKD. This CDR3 has 15 amino acids. The CDR3 coding sequence is TGTGCCATCAGGGATAGACAGGGATGGGACTATGGCTACACCTTC. Translated, it gives CAIRDRQGWDYGYTF.

The chain recombines TRBV21-1 with TRBJ1-2. TRBV21-1 is classified as a pseudogene. The CDR3 totals 14 residues. Here the CDR3 reads CASSKDRRIYGYTF. The CDR3 bases are TGTGCCAGCAGCAAAGACCGGCGGATCTATGGCTACACCTTC.

The CDR3 nucleotides read TGTGCCAGCAGCGCAACCCGACAGGGACATGGCTACACCTTC. As protein: CASSATRQGHGYTF. The chain combines TRBV9 with TRBJ1-2; 7 positions agree with TRBD1. The CDR3 consists of 14 residues. V trimming: 3 bases; J trimming: 6 bases; junction bases outside the gene matches: 8. Germline CDR1 and CDR2: SGDLS and YYNGEE.

The chain carries TRBV3-1 (or the pseudogene TRBV3-2) and TRBJ1-2; 7 nucleotides line up with TRBD1. V gave up 7 bases and J gave up 4 bases; unmatched junction bases: 6. Germline V gene data show CDR1 as LGHDT and CDR2 as YNNKEL (reference sequence). This CDR3 has 13 amino acids. This CDR3 reads CASNQGQSYGYTF. DNA of the CDR3: TGTGCCAGCAACCAGGGACAGAGCTATGGCTACACCTTC.

The rearrangement links TRBV2 to TRBJ1-4; no definite D call. V gave up 4 bases and J gave up 0 bases, with 9 bases separating them. Per the germline V gene, CDR1 is SNHLY and CDR2 is FYNNEI. CDR3 length equals 15 residues. CDR3 region: CASSGLETTNEKLFF. Here the CDR3 DNA reads TGTGCCAGCAGTGGTTTAGAAACAACTAATGAAAAACTGTTTTTT.

This chain links TRBV19 with TRBJ1-3, with 9 bases that match TRBD1. J lost 3 bases, V lost 6 bases, and 6 bases had no gene match. The CDR3 consists of 15 residues. CDR1 and CDR2 (germline): LNHDA, SQIVND (reference sequence). CDR3 coding DNA: TGTGCCAGTAGCACACAGGGGGCGCTTGGAAACACCATATATTTT. This sequence encodes CASSTQGALGNTIYF. Full variable domain (missing parts from reference TRBV19 and TRBJ1-3): DGGITQSPKYLFRKEGQNVTLSCEQNLNHDAMYWYRQDPGQGLRLIYYSQIVNDFQKGDIAEGYSVSREKKESFPLTVTSAQKNPTAFYLCASSTQGALGNTIYFGEGSWLTVV.

The chain is built from TRBV7-2 and TRBJ2-6, with 8 positions matching TRBD1. The germline V gene encodes CDR1 SGHTA and CDR2 FQGNSA. CDR3 length: 18 amino acids. V lost 4 bases and J lost 0; bases outside the gene matches: 8. CDR3 in amino acids: CASSSQTGAFSGANVLTF. In DNA form, the CDR3 reads TGTGCCAGCAGCTCACAGACAGGGGCCTTCTCTGGGGCCAACGTCCTGACTTTC.

J is TRBJ1-1 and V is TRBV11-3; a possible D gene is TRBD1 (5 bases). This CDR3 has 15 residues. CDR1 is SGHNT, CDR2 YENEEA, per germline. Trimming took off 5 bases at V and 4 bases at J, with 17 bases between the two ends. CDR3 sequence: CASSADGGLGTEAFF. The DNA for the CDR3 is TGTGCCAGCAGCGCCGACGGGGGTTTGGGCACTGAAGCTTTCTTT.

This clone appeared a single time. This rearrangement joins TRBV5-6 to TRBJ1-5; D is undetermined. Germline CDR1 reads SGHDT; CDR2 reads YYEEEE. Trimming shortened V by 0 bases and J by 4 bases, and 11 bases separated the two germline ends. This CDR3 contains 15 residues. CDR3 amino acids: CASSLVGSNNQPQHF. The CDR3 DNA is TGTGCCAGCAGCTTGGTAGGTTCCAATAATCAGCCCCAGCATTTT.

This sequence joins TRBV19 and TRBJ2-7, with no clear D. Trimming shortened V by 5 bases and J by 6 bases, and 17 bases separated the two germline ends. The CDR3 consists of 14 residues. Germline assignment: CDR1 LNHDA and CDR2 SQIVND (reference sequence). This chain's CDR3 is CASSFDGTLIEQYF. The CDR3 coding sequence is TGTGCCAGTAGTTTCGACGGTACGCTTATCGAGCAGTACTTC.

V gene TRBV14 combines with J gene TRBJ2-1, with D unresolved. The germline CDR1 and CDR2 sequences are SGHDN and FVKESK. V gave up 6 bases and J gave up 9 bases, with 21 bases separating them. The CDR3 contains 15 residues. In DNA, the CDR3 is TGTGCCAGCAGATCCACAGTCGCCAAGTTCAGTGAGCAGTTCTTC. This gives the protein CASRSTVAKFSEQFF.

The chain uses TRBV11-2 and TRBJ2-7, with D perhaps TRBD1 or TRBD2 (5 bases each). CDR3 size: 14 residues. V was pared by 1 base and J by 6 bases, with 13 bases between. Germline CDR1 and CDR2: SGHAT and FQNNGV. The CDR3 sequence: CASSLGGTWGEQYF. For the CDR3, the DNA is TGTGCCAGCAGCTTAGGGGGGACCTGGGGCGAGCAGTACTTC.

This chain uses TRBV10-3 with TRBJ1-1; D is possibly TRBD1 (5 bases). The V gene lost 8 bases and the J gene lost 1 base, with 11 bases spanning the gap. Per germline, CDR1 ENHRY and CDR2 SYGVKD. The CDR3 runs 13 residues. CDR3 protein: CAIGRAGNTEAFF. The CDR3 coding sequence is TGTGCCATCGGCAGGGCGGGGAACACTGAAGCTTTCTTT.

The rearrangement uses TRBV25-1 and TRBJ1-2; D is ambiguous. The CDR3 extends over 12 amino acids. Per germline, CDR1 MGHDK and CDR2 SYGVNS. V was shortened by 0 bases and J by 8 bases, with 7 bases between the two germline ends. CDR3 sequence: CASSEYSRGYTF. The CDR3 DNA reads as TGTGCCAGCAGTGAATATTCGCGGGGCTACACCTTC.

V gene TRBV15 combines with J gene TRBJ2-1; no clear D gene. The CDR3 is made up of 14 amino acids. V lost 0 bases and J lost 5, with 8 bases in between. Germline loops: CDR1 LNHNV, CDR2 YYDKDF (reference sequence). The CDR3, as DNA: TGTGCCACCAGCAGAGATCTGCCGGACAATGAGCAGTTCTTC. Amino acid sequence: CATSRDLPDNEQFF.